The clone carrying this TCR beta chain was seen once. Antigen unknown. The PCR contained 60 Vbeta and 13 Jbeta primers. The data were produced by immunoSEQ multiplex PCR, yet TCRdb's version contains in-frame clones alone and is incomplete. Of about 100,000 clones in the sample, around 76% are singletons; the top ten hold around a fifth. The data derive from a study of cytomegalovirus exposure and HLA in healthy donors. Findings and limits, study-wide: Accounts indicate the classifier identified cytomegalovirus status with strong specificity and sensitivity. Later analysis identified over 15,000 TCR beta sequences associated with HLA alleles, using a false discovery rate threshold of 0.05.

Looked up from germline, CDR1 is MDHEN and CDR2 is SYDVKM. The V end was cut by 2 bases, the J end by 10 bases, with 8 bases between. CDR3 length: 11 amino acids. This sequence was found in a woman aged 60 to 75 in good health and CMV-seropositive. The V gene is TRBV28, the J gene TRBJ1-2; no definite D call. Sample: PBMCs. The CDR3 DNA follows: TGTGCCAGCAGTTTAGACACCCTCTACACCTTC. Its translation: CASSLDTLYTF.